This is a list of T cell receptor beta chains from one sample in a study of T cells in Graves' hyperthyroidism and ophthalmopathy. TCRdb reanalysed the multiplex PCR reads using MiXCR and keeps one entry per CDR3 protein. Among hundreds of thousands of distinct CDR3 sequences listed, roughly 15% were seen once. Sequenced sample: blood. These receptor sequences come from a woman between 50 and 59 years old with Graves' ophthalmopathy. Each CDR3 is given with its conserved first and last residue. The order of the fields is D gene, V gene, J gene, clone size, CDR3 protein, CDR3 DNA. The D gene is left open where the match is weak. The size of a clone is reported for some rows only, either as once, few or many, or as a class for expanded clones.

D: -; V: TRBV12-3/TRBV12-4; J: TRBJ2-3; size: many; CDR3: CASSSSFGRVESTDTQYF; DNA: TGTGCCAGCAGTAGTTCTTTTGGGCGTGTTGAATCCACAGATACGCAGTATTTT
D: TRBD1; V: TRBV28; J: TRBJ2-6; size: few; CDR3: CASSLNRGRSGANVLTF; DNA: TGTGCCAGCAGTTTAAACAGGGGGCGTTCTGGGGCCAACGTCCTGACTTTC
D: TRBD2; V: TRBV29-1; J: TRBJ2-1; size: many; CDR3: CSAHRASGSGEQFF; DNA: TGCAGCGCCCACAGGGCTAGCGGGAGTGGTGAGCAGTTCTTC
D: -; V: TRBV2; J: TRBJ1-5; size: many; CDR3: CASSEALQGSNQPQHF; DNA: TGTGCCAGCAGTGAAGCGCTTCAGGGGTCGAATCAGCCCCAGCATTTT
D: TRBD2; V: TRBV7-2; J: TRBJ2-7; size: -; CDR3: CASSPRRLAGEQYF; DNA: TGTGCCAGCAGCCCAAGACGACTAGCAGGAGAGCAGTACTTC
D: -; V: TRBV19; J: TRBJ1-5; size: -; CDR3: CASSTRVAPNQPQHF; DNA: TGTGCCAGTAGTACCAGGGTTGCCCCAAATCAGCCCCAGCATTTT
D: -; V: TRBV13; J: TRBJ2-7; size: many; CDR3: CASSLGLLGFEQYF; DNA: TGTGCCAGCAGCTTAGGTCTGCTGGGTTTCGAGCAGTACTTC
D: TRBD2; V: TRBV5-1; J: TRBJ2-5; size: -; CDR3: CASSSRPSGGQETQYF; DNA: TGCGCCAGCAGCTCCCGACCGTCGGGGGGTCAAGAGACCCAGTACTTC
D: -; V: TRBV7-2; J: TRBJ2-2; size: many; CDR3: CASSLGLGGIYTGELFF; DNA: TGTGCCAGCAGCTTAGGTCTCGGCGGGATCTACACCGGGGAGCTGTTTTTT
D: TRBD2; V: TRBV15; J: TRBJ2-3; size: -; CDR3: CATASGSLDTQYF; DNA: TGTGCCACCGCTAGCGGGAGCTTGGATACGCAGTATTTT
D: -; V: TRBV7-9; J: TRBJ2-5; size: many; CDR3: CASSLNVRGQETQYF; DNA: TGTGCCAGCAGCTTGAATGTCAGGGGCCAAGAGACCCAGTACTTC
D: TRBD2; V: TRBV29-1; J: TRBJ2-3; size: few; CDR3: CSVGTSGRAFADTQYF; DNA: TGCAGCGTCGGGACTAGCGGGAGGGCTTTCGCAGATACGCAGTATTTT
D: -; V: TRBV15; J: TRBJ2-2; size: few; CDR3: CATSRDLSGELFF; DNA: TGTGCCACCAGCAGAGATTTGTCCGGGGAGCTGTTTTTT
D: -; V: TRBV5-6; J: TRBJ2-5; size: many; CDR3: CASSMETQYF; DNA: TGTGCCAGCAGTATGGAGACCCAGTACTTC
D: -; V: TRBV12-3/TRBV12-4; J: TRBJ2-5; size: -; CDR3: CATNRIGLQETQYF; DNA: TGTGCCACCAACCGGATAGGCCTCCAAGAGACCCAGTACTTC
D: TRBD1; V: TRBV5-1; J: TRBJ2-1; size: many; CDR3: CASSLSGQGANEQFF; DNA: TGCGCCAGCAGCTTGTCGGGACAGGGGGCGAATGAGCAGTTCTTC
D: TRBD1; V: TRBV27; J: TRBJ2-6; size: few; CDR3: CASSFRDRGPPGANVLTF; DNA: TGTGCCAGCAGTTTTAGGGACAGGGGGCCCCCTGGGGCCAACGTCCTGACTTTC
D: -; V: TRBV28; J: TRBJ1-5; size: many; CDR3: CASSLAVGGGQPQHF; DNA: TGTGCCAGCAGTTTGGCGGTAGGCGGAGGTCAGCCCCAGCATTTT
D: -; V: TRBV28; J: TRBJ2-3; size: many; CDR3: CASSTGLENTDTQYF; DNA: TGTGCCAGCAGTACGGGACTTGAAAACACAGATACGCAGTATTTT
D: TRBD2; V: TRBV28; J: TRBJ2-1; size: many; CDR3: CASSPPRAGVGNEQFF; DNA: TGTGCCAGCAGCCCTCCGAGGGCGGGAGTCGGCAATGAGCAGTTCTTC
D: TRBD2; V: TRBV20-1; J: TRBJ2-7; size: many; CDR3: CSARDPRGSGYEQYF; DNA: TGCAGTGCTAGAGATCCCCGCGGGAGTGGGTACGAGCAGTACTTC
D: -; V: TRBV5-5; J: TRBJ1-1; size: many; CDR3: CASTVTVPGGTEAFF; DNA: TGTGCCAGCACAGTCACCGTCCCCGGTGGCACTGAAGCTTTCTTT
D: TRBD2; V: TRBV6-2/TRBV6-3; J: TRBJ2-2; size: -; CDR3: CASVRTSGSTGELFF; DNA: TGTGCCAGCGTAAGGACTAGCGGGAGTACTGGGGAGCTGTTTTTT